This TCR beta chain appears in the sequencing data of a study of metastatic and nonmetastatic thyroid tumors. Study-wide background: A comparison of repertoires was made across blood and tumor or nodule tissue from malignant and benign thyroid patients.

Using MiXCR, TCRdb reanalyzed the PCR reads. The repertoire holds more than 10,000 clones, with roughly 12% as singletons. Patients had received no treatment of any kind before thyroid surgery. This clone has at least ten counts. The receptor was derived from a female donor with papillary thyroid cancer or a benign thyroid nodule (not recorded which). Some clones in this sample may be carry-over from other donors' samples. The specimen sequenced was blood.

The CDR3 sequence: CASSSRSPGANVLTF. The CDR3 bases are TGTGCCAGTAGTTCCCGTTCGCCTGGGGCCAACGTCCTGACTTTC. The J gene is TRBJ2-6, the V gene TRBV19; D gene ambiguous. Looked up from germline, CDR1 is LNHDA and CDR2 is SQIVND (reference sequence). The CDR3 runs to 15 residues. Trimming shortened V by 5 bases and J by 2 bases, and 10 bases separated the two germline ends.